Shown below are 28 T cell receptor beta chains from a single sample sequenced in a study of T cell responses to AZD1222 COVID-19 vaccine. The protocol was immunoSEQ multiplex PCR, while the TCRdb copy is restricted to in-frame clones and leaves out a portion. The sample includes tens of thousands of clones, 84% of them seen just once. The sequencing used peripheral blood, collected on day 0 of AZD1222 vaccination. Receptors were obtained from an adult in good health.

The J gene is TRBJ2-2, the V gene TRBV21-1; the table's D call, TRBD2, has no DNA check behind it. TRBV21-1 is described as a pseudogene. This CDR3 spans 20 amino acids. The CDR3 nucleotides read TGTGCCAGCAGCAAAGGTAGGCTAGCGGGAGACCCCGAGAACACCGGGGAGCTGTTTTTT. As protein: CASSKGRLAGDPENTGELFF.

The chain has TRBV13 and TRBJ1-1; 7 nucleotides agree with TRBD1. The CDR3 has 19 amino acids. J gave up 1 base and V 0 bases, and 14 bases lay outside the gene matches. The germline CDR1 and CDR2 sequences are PRHDT and FYEKMQ (reference sequence). The CDR3 sequence: CASSLGLIHAGQKNTEAFF. CDR3 nucleotides: TGTGCCAGCAGCTTAGGCCTAATACACGCGGGACAGAAGAACACTGAAGCTTTCTTT. The entire variable domain, with the rest obtained from reference TRBV13 and TRBJ1-1, is as follows: AAGVIQSPRHLIKEKRETATLKCYPIPRHDTVYWYQQGPGQDPQFLISFYEKMQSDKGSIPDRFSAQQFSDYHSELNMSSLELGDSALYFCASSLGLIHAGQKNTEAFFGQGTRLTVV.

This sequence joins TRBV24-1 and TRBJ2-5, with D unclear. Germline lookup yields CDR1 KGHDR and CDR2 SFDVKD. The CDR3 totals 13 residues. V was cut by 3 bases and J by 10 bases, with 14 bases left in between. As DNA, the CDR3 is TGTGCCACCAGTGATAACACCCTGTTCGGCCAGTACTTC. Protein: CATSDNTLFGQYF.

The chain employs TRBV29-1 and TRBJ1-4; TRBD1 matches 7 bases. The CDR3 sequence is 16 residues long. V dropped 5 bases and J dropped 7; count of bases not matched to a gene: 16. Germline CDR1 is SQVTM and CDR2 is ANQGSEA. CDR3 loop: CSVFESETGMREKLFF. The CDR3 DNA reads TGCAGCGTTTTCGAATCAGAGACAGGGATGCGTGAAAAACTGTTTTTT.

This rearrangement joins TRBV29-1 to TRBJ1-1; D uncertain. Germline V gives CDR1 SQVTM, CDR2 ANQGSEA. The CDR3 runs to 14 residues. V lost 6 bases to trimming and J lost 3 bases, with 17 bases between them. The CDR3 here is CSVKVQPLDTEAFF. The CDR3 region has the DNA TGCAGCGTAAAGGTACAGCCCCTGGACACTGAAGCTTTCTTT.

This chain's CDR3 is CSVPAGQGNGNTEAFF. The DNA of the CDR3 is TGCAGCGTCCCCGCGGGACAGGGGAATGGGAACACTGAAGCTTTCTTT. The V and J genes are TRBV29-1 and TRBJ1-1; TRBD1 matches 10 bases. V gave up 6 bases and J gave up 1 base; unmatched junction bases: 11. This CDR3 has 16 residues. Germline CDR1 reads SQVTM; CDR2 reads ANQGSEA.

This clone has only one observation. This rearrangement joins TRBV30 to TRBJ1-3; no clear D gene. The germline gives CDR1 GTSNPN, CDR2 SVGIG (reference sequence). CDR3 size: 12 residues. Trimming left V 5 bases short and J 2 bases short, with 7 bases between. The CDR3 sequence: CAWESAGNTIYF. The CDR3 DNA reads TGTGCCTGGGAAAGCGCTGGAAACACCATATATTTT. Using reference TRBV30 and TRBJ1-3 for the parts outside the CDR3, the full variable domain is SQTIHQWPATLVQPVGSPLSLECTVEGTSNPNLYWYRQAAGRGLQLLFYSVGIGQISSEVPQNLSASRPQDRQFILSSKKLLLSDSGFYLCAWESAGNTIYFGEGSWLTVV.

The chain combines TRBV7-9 with TRBJ2-6; maybe TRBD2 (6 bases). In germline, CDR1 is SEHNR, CDR2 FQNEAQ (reference sequence). Between the trimmed V and J ends, which lost 2 bases and 0 bases, there was a span of 14 bases. CDR3 length equals 18 residues. The CDR3 reads CASSLRPGENSGANVLTF. CDR3 coding DNA: TGTGCCAGCAGCTTACGACCGGGAGAGAACTCTGGGGCCAACGTCCTGACTTTC. The full variable domain, with the rest looked up from reference TRBV7-9 and TRBJ2-6, is DTGVSQNPRHKITKRGQNVTFRCDPISEHNRLYWYRQTLGQGPEFLTYFQNEAQLEKSRLLSDRFSAERPKGSFSTLEIQRTEQGDSAMYLCASSLRPGENSGANVLTFGAGSRLTVL.

The V gene is TRBV7-2, the J gene TRBJ1-2; 7 bases map to TRBD1. The CDR3 is made up of 14 amino acids. CDR1 is SGHTA, CDR2 FQGNSA, per germline. Unmatched junction bases numbered 5, after V lost 0 bases and J lost 7 bases. The DNA of the CDR3 is TGTGCCAGCAGCTTAGCCGGGACAGCCTCTGGCTACACCTTC. This translates into CASSLAGTASGYTF.

The chain is built from TRBV6-1 and TRBJ2-3, with D unresolved. The CDR3 has 13 amino acids. V lost 5 bases, J lost 2 bases, and 8 bases lay in between. Looked up from germline, CDR1 is MNHNS and CDR2 is SASEGT. CDR3 loop: CASSQLTTDTQYF. CDR3 DNA: TGTGCCAGCAGTCAACTAACCACAGATACGCAGTATTTT.

V is TRBV14 and J is TRBJ2-1, with D perhaps given as TRBD1 or TRBD2 (6 bases each). The length of the CDR3 is 17 residues. With 0 bases removed from V and 0 bases from J, the gap between germline ends came to 12 bases. CDR1 and CDR2 from the germline V gene are SGHDN and FVKESK. The CDR3 coding sequence is TGTGCCAGCAGCCAAGATGGGGGGCTCAGCTCCTACAATGAGCAGTTCTTC. Translated: CASSQDGGLSSYNEQFF.

The table lists this clone with a few counts. This chain joins TRBV28 and TRBJ1-1; possibly TRBD1 for D (5 bases). This CDR3 is 12 amino acids long. V was clipped by 8 bases and J by 3 bases, with 10 bases between them. Germline V gene data show CDR1 as MDHEN and CDR2 as SYDVKM. CDR3 region: CASGGGYTEAFF. For the CDR3, the DNA is TGTGCCAGCGGTGGGGGGTACACTGAAGCTTTCTTT.

The chain links TRBV27 to TRBJ2-7; D might be TRBD2 (5 bases). V was shortened by 2 bases and J by 2 bases, with 7 bases between the two germline ends. CDR3 length equals 13 residues. Germline V CDR1 and CDR2: MNHEY, SMNVEV (reference sequence). This CDR3 reads CASSLRRTYEQYF. DNA of the CDR3: TGTGCCAGCAGTTTAAGGAGGACCTACGAGCAGTACTTC.

CDR3 amino acids: CSVRRTNEQFF. CDR3 coding DNA: TGCAGCGTGCGTCGGACGAATGAGCAGTTCTTC. This rearrangement joins TRBV29-1 to TRBJ2-1; D is unclear. This CDR3 region has 11 residues. V lost 6 bases to trimming and J lost 7 bases, with 10 bases between them. The germline V gene encodes CDR1 SQVTM and CDR2 ANQGSEA.

This chain links TRBV30 with TRBJ2-7; 7 bases are a match to TRBD1. Unmatched junction bases numbered 5, after V lost 3 bases and J lost 0 bases. In germline, CDR1 is GTSNPN, CDR2 SVGIG (reference sequence). This CDR3 comprises 14 residues. CDR3 sequence: CAWRLRDSSYEQYF. The DNA for the CDR3 is TGTGCCTGGAGACTCCGGGACAGCTCCTACGAGCAGTACTTC. Together with reference TRBV30 and TRBJ2-7, the CDR3 gives the full variable domain: SQTIHQWPATLVQPVGSPLSLECTVEGTSNPNLYWYRQAAGRGLQLLFYSVGIGQISSEVPQNLSASRPQDRQFILSSKKLLLSDSGFYLCAWRLRDSSYEQYFGPGTRLTVT.

The chain is built from TRBV9 and TRBJ1-6; the D is unclear. This CDR3 is 15 amino acids long. Deletions cut 2 bases from V and 4 bases from J, with 10 bases between. The germline gives CDR1 SGDLS, CDR2 YYNGEE. CDR3 bases: TGTGCCAGCAGCGTCGGGCCGCCGTATAATTCACCCCTCCACTTT. Protein sequence: CASSVGPPYNSPLHF.

The chain joins TRBV6-2 or TRBV6-3 to TRBJ2-2; D is undetermined. V was pared by 2 bases and J by 0 bases, with 4 bases between. This CDR3 region has 14 residues. The V gene's germline CDR1 is MNHEY and CDR2 SVGEGT. CDR3 in DNA: TGTGCCAGCAGTTACGGGGCGAACACCGGGGAGCTGTTTTTT. This translates into CASSYGANTGELFF.

The chain couples TRBV7-2 to TRBJ1-2; 8 nucleotides line up with TRBD1. Germline CDR1 reads SGHTA; CDR2 reads FQGNSA. CDR3 length: 14 residues. V shed 3 bases, J shed 6 bases, and the junction held 6 bases outside the gene matches. CDR3 nucleotide sequence: TGTGCCAGCAGCTTGGACAGGGAACGAGATGGCTACACCTTC. It translates to CASSLDRERDGYTF. The whole variable domain, filled in from reference TRBV7-2 and TRBJ1-2, reads GAGVSQSPSNKVTEKGKDVELRCDPISGHTALYWYRQSLGQGLEFLIYFQGNSAPDKSGLPSDRFSAERTGGSVSTLTIQRTQQEDSAVYLCASSLDRERDGYTFGSGTRLTVV.

The V and J genes are TRBV19 and TRBJ1-1; D unresolved. With 7 bases removed from V and 2 bases from J, the gap between germline ends came to 23 bases. From germline, CDR1 is LNHDA and CDR2 SQIVND (reference sequence). This CDR3 has 17 residues. Written as DNA, the CDR3 is TGTGCCAGTAACCTACCCCCCCGGGGAGGAAGAAACACTGAAGCTTTCTTT. This sequence encodes CASNLPPRGGRNTEAFF.

The CDR3 DNA reads as TGTGCCAGCAGTTACTCGAGGCAGGCAGTCCAGCCCCAGCATTTT. Amino acids: CASSYSRQAVQPQHF. This chain connects TRBV6-2 or TRBV6-3 to TRBJ1-5; D ambiguous. The CDR3 loop spans 15 amino acids. The germline V and J ends were trimmed by 0 bases and 7 bases, with 13 bases remaining between them. Germline values: CDR1 MNHEY, CDR2 SVGEGT.

The chain is built from TRBV19 and TRBJ1-1; no clear D gene. This CDR3 has 13 amino acids. Germline-derived CDR1 and CDR2 are LNHDA and SQIVND (reference sequence). The V end was cut by 5 bases, the J end by 1 base, with 8 bases between. CDR3 loop: CASSLAANTEAFF. CDR3 in DNA: TGTGCCAGTAGTCTTGCCGCGAACACTGAAGCTTTCTTT.

The DNA of the CDR3 is TGTGCCAGCAGCCAGACTAGCGGTCCAAGGGAGCAGTACTTC. Protein sequence: CASSQTSGPREQYF. The rearrangement joins TRBV5-5 to TRBJ2-7; the match to TRBD2 covers 9 bases. The germline gives CDR1 SGHKS, CDR2 YYEKEE (reference sequence). The CDR3 sequence is 14 residues long. V lost 4 bases and J lost 7; bases outside the gene matches: 9.

The rearrangement uses TRBV11-2 and TRBJ1-6, with 9 nucleotides matching TRBD1. Germline trimming cut 5 bases from V and 9 bases from J; bases unmatched to any gene: 11. Per the germline V gene, CDR1 is SGHAT and CDR2 is FQNNGV. This CDR3 is built from 16 residues. CDR3 sequence reads: CASSARGQGLSSPLHF. As DNA, the CDR3 is TGTGCCAGCAGCGCGAGGGGACAGGGATTGTCTTCACCCCTCCACTTT.

This chain joins TRBV30 and TRBJ2-5, with TRBD2 matching over 11 bases. This CDR3 contains 13 residues. Unmatched junction bases numbered 4, after V lost 3 bases and J lost 7 bases. The germline V gene encodes CDR1 GTSNPN and CDR2 SVGIG (reference sequence). The CDR3 is CAWSSTSGRTQYF. In DNA, the CDR3 is TGTGCCTGGAGCTCCACTAGCGGGAGGACCCAGTACTTC.

This chain joins TRBV5-1 and TRBJ1-2, with TRBD1 identical over 9 bases. Looked up from germline, CDR1 is SGHRS and CDR2 is YFSETQ. Trimming cost V 4 bases and J 10 bases; bases outside gene matches: 14. This CDR3 is built from 15 residues. DNA of the CDR3: TGCGCCAGCAGCCTAGCGACAGGGGGAGGGTTTCCCTACACCTTC. This gives the protein CASSLATGGGFPYTF.

The CDR3 coding sequence is TGTGCCAGCAGCCGTGGGACTAGCGGGACCCTAGAGTACTTC. Translated, it gives CASSRGTSGTLEYF. The V gene is TRBV7-2, the J gene TRBJ2-7; TRBD2 matches 13 bases. J gave up 11 bases and V 5 bases, and 9 bases lay outside the gene matches. Germline CDR1 reads SGHTA; CDR2 reads FQGNSA. This CDR3 has 14 amino acids.

This chain uses TRBV14 with TRBJ1-1; D gene unclear. The CDR3 has 13 amino acids. The germline V and J ends were trimmed by 4 bases and 9 bases, with 15 bases remaining between them. CDR1 SGHDN and CDR2 FVKESK come from the germline V gene. The CDR3 coding sequence is TGTGCCAGCAGCCGTGACCTGGCGTCGAAAGCTTTCTTT. Residues: CASSRDLASKAFF.

This clone turned up a few times. The CDR3: CASSLEGGNQPQHF. The CDR3, as DNA: TGTGCCAGCAGCTTAGAAGGGGGCAATCAGCCCCAGCATTTT. This rearrangement joins TRBV11-3 to TRBJ1-5; D perhaps matches TRBD1 (5 bases). Between the trimmed V and J ends, which lost 0 bases and 2 bases, there was a span of 5 bases. The CDR3 consists of 14 residues. The germline V gene encodes CDR1 SGHNT and CDR2 YENEEA.